This T cell receptor beta chain was identified in a study of T-cell memory formation after mild COVID-19 (TCRdb year 2021). At the level of the whole study: TCR sequence clusters from the two donors were found to be largely donor specific. In a couple of donors, T-cell clones that expanded and contracted after mild COVID-19 were followed by sequencing TCRalpha and TCRbeta repertoires longitudinally. Two young, previously healthy adult volunteers made up the cohort, one male and one female. General conclusions and limits of the study: The study included only a couple of mild cases, and larger cohorts that include severe cases with pre-infection samples were judged to be necessary. Some responding clones were detected in pre-infection memory, which suggested that pre-existing cross-reactive memory T cells had joined the SARS-CoV-2 response. Clones contracting from day 15 to 85 had balanced CD4/CD8 phenotypes, while a second wave expanding from day 15 to 37 was biased towards CD4+. SARS-CoV-2 specificity of the second-wave clones peaking on day 37 was not confirmed. Contracting CD4+ clones turned up mainly in the CM and EM memory subsets, whereas EMRA was where CD8+ clones were enriched.

Ficoll-Paque density gradient centrifugation was the method used to isolate PBMCs. Sequenced using an Illumina NovaSeq 6000. TCRalpha and TCRbeta cDNA libraries were built by 5'RACE with constant-segment primers, adding sample barcodes and unique molecular identifiers. RNA was extracted from every sample with Trizol reagent. The libraries were amplified in two PCR steps, and the second step added a second sample barcode and Illumina TruSeq adapters. Sequencing of the libraries was done on an Illumina NovaSeq, producing 2 x 150 bp paired-end reads. Concerning the study's data processing: Reads were demultiplexed and collapsed into UMI-guided consensus sequences with migec v1.2.7. Using mixcr v2.1.11, the UMI consensuses were aligned to TRA and TRB V and J templates and assembled into clonotypes. Expanded or contracted clonotypes were those called significant by both edgeR and NoisET, with noise models trained on biological replicates. For edgeR calls, the thresholds were a false discovery rate-adjusted p below 0.01 and a log2 fold-change of 1. As an exploratory analysis of dynamics, PCA with hierarchical clustering was applied to max-normalized trajectories of the 1000 most abundant clonotypes. Separately sequenced CD4+ and CD8+ repertoires were used to assign a CD4 or CD8 phenotype to each responding clone. TCRdb took the public reads, trimmed them with fastp at Q25, ran MiXCR for clone calling and kept in-frame beta chains. Rows are unified per CDR3 protein, each entry keeping the most common DNA and genes. The V and J calls follow TCRdb's processing rather than the paper's. The sample has roughly 580,000 distinct CDR3 sequences on record, about a sixth of them singletons. 12% of the sample is taken by the ten largest.

This clonotype was seen many times. Its recognized antigen is unknown. Base qualities are not provided; no much larger clone lies one nucleotide away. Based on the germline V gene, the CDR1 and CDR2 sequences are SGHAT and FQNNGV. The CDR3 goes from the cysteine to the phenylalanine over 16 residues. Of the read, only the CDR3 DNA is kept; its 48 bases are in frame from base 1. For this chain, trimming is 6 bases at the V end and 8 bases at the J end, and the number of junction bases without a gene match is 15. The sequence is built from TRBV11-2 and TRBJ2-1; TRBD1 lines up with 8 middle nucleotides. The receptor was isolated from an adult woman who had mild COVID-19 (a few samples of this study predate the infection). The sample titles of this study are shuffled in the database, so cell type and time point are left out; the donor was told from shared clones. Sequenced: PBMCs or a T cell subset sorted from them (not recorded which). The CDR3 protein: CASSITPGTGRDEQFF. In nucleotides, the sequence is TGTGCCAGCAGTATAACCCCCGGGACAGGTAGGGATGAGCAGTTCTTC.